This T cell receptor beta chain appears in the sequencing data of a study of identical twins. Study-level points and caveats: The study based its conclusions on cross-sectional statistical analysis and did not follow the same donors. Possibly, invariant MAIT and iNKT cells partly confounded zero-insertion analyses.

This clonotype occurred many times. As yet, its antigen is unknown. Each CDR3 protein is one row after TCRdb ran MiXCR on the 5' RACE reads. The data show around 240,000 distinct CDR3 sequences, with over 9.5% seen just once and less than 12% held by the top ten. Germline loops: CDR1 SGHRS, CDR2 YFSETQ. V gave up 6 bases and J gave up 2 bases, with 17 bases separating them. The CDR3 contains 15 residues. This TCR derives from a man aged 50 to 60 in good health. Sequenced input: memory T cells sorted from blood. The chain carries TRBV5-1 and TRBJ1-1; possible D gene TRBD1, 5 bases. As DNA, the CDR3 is TGCGCCAGCACCCCAACGTCGGGGGGAAACACTGAAGCTTTCTTT. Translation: CASTPTSGGNTEAFF.